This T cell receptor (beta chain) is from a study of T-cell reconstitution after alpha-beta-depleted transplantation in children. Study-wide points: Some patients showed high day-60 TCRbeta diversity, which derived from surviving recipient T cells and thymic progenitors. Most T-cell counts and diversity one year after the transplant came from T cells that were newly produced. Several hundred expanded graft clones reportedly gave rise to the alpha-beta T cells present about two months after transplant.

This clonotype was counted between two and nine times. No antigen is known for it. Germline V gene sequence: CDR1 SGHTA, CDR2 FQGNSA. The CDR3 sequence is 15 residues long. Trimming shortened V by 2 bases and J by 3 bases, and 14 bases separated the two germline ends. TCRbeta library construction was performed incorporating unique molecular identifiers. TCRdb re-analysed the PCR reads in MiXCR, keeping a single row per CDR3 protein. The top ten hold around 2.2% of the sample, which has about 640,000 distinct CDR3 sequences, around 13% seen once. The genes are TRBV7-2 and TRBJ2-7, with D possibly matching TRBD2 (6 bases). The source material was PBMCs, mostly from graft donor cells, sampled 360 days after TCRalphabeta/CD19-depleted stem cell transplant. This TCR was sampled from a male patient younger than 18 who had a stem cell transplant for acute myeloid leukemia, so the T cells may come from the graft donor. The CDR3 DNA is TGTGCCAGCAGCTTAACAGCGGGCGTTATCTACGAGCAGTACTTC. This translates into CASSLTAGVIYEQYF.